This TCR beta chain was sequenced for a study of T cells in Graves' hyperthyroidism and ophthalmopathy. Study as a whole: Prior to any treatment, at the point of initial diagnosis, peripheral blood was collected. Study-wide results and limits: Stable hyperthyroidism was separated from ophthalmopathy by a model based on 13 V-J features.

Points on this clonotype: The antigen remains unidentified.

Exclusion of patients followed from uncontrolled infection, other autoimmune disease, pregnancy or lactation. The source of the PBMCs was around 9 ml of fresh peripheral blood. The source material, RNA transcripts, was used to amplify TCR beta CDR3 regions. A set of HTBI primers served as the primers for a first-round RT-PCR of the TCR CDR3. Using its own MiXCR run on the multiplex PCR reads, TCRdb lists one record per CDR3 protein. The sample contains hundreds of thousands of distinct CDR3 sequences, over 35% of which appear only once. Looked up from germline, CDR1 is MGHRA and CDR2 is YSYEKL. The CDR3 is 18 amino acids. The trim removed 1 base at V and 0 bases at J, leaving 9 bases unmatched.

The sequenced sample was blood. The V and J genes are TRBV4-1 and TRBJ1-3; TRBD1 matches at 7 bases. This clonotype originated in a man aged 18 to 29 with Graves' hyperthyroidism. The CDR3 coding sequence is TGCGCCAGCAGCCAAGCCGCAACCACAGGGGACTCTGGAAACACCATATATTTT. This codes for CASSQAATTGDSGNTIYF.